These 8 T cell receptor beta chains were all obtained from the same sample, sequenced in a study of CD8+CD57+ T cells in acquired aplastic anemia. Sequenced patients had shown CD8+CD57+ cell expansion by flow cytometry. The study profiled TCR beta VDJ and CDR3 using genomic DNA as template. TCRdb used MiXCR to reprocess the reads, holding one entry per CDR3 protein. The data hold fewer than 200,000 distinct CDR3 sequences, with approximately 48% observed a single time. Input material: sorted CD4+, CD8+, or CD8+CD57+ T cells (not recorded which) from PBMCs. The receptor set was obtained from a human donor with aplastic anemia.

Regarding this clonotype: Being one base from a much bigger clone, this may be a read error. This chain connects TRBV3-1 to TRBJ2-5; either TRBD1 or TRBD2 may fit D (5 bases each). The CDR3 totals 16 residues. Germline values: CDR1 LGHDT, CDR2 YNNKEL (reference sequence). Here the CDR3 reads CANSLGTGTGGETQYF. In DNA, the CDR3 is TGTGCCAACAGCCTGGGAACCGGGACCGGCGGTGAGACCCAGTACTTC.

The chain is built from TRBV2 and TRBJ2-7; 7 nucleotides match TRBD2. Germline V CDR1 and CDR2: SNHLY, FYNNEI. The V gene end was trimmed by 2 bases and the J gene end by 6 bases; junction bases not matched to a gene: 7. The CDR3 is 14 amino acids. CDR3 loop: CASSESAGAREQYF. The CDR3 coding sequence is TGTGCCAGCAGTGAATCGGCGGGAGCCCGCGAGCAGTACTTC.

This chain uses TRBV20-1 with TRBJ2-1; D perhaps matches TRBD2 (6 bases). The V gene lost 1 base and the J gene lost 4 bases, with 8 bases spanning the gap. The CDR3 loop spans 13 amino acids. Germline V gives CDR1 DFQATT, CDR2 SNEGSKA (reference sequence). The CDR3 DNA sequence: TGCAGTGCTAGAGTCGGGGGATACAATGAGCAGTTCTTC. Amino acids: CSARVGGYNEQFF.

The CDR3 reads CASSVTGGYEQYF. CDR3 DNA: TGTGCCAGCAGTGTGACAGGGGGCTACGAGCAGTACTTC. The J gene is TRBJ2-7, the V gene TRBV19; 9 bases line up with TRBD1. Unmatched junction bases numbered 6, after V lost 9 bases and J lost 3 bases. CDR1 and CDR2 from the germline V gene are LNHDA and SQIVND (reference sequence). The CDR3 sequence is 13 residues long.

The chain links TRBV24-1 to TRBJ1-4; tentative D call: TRBD1 (5 bases). V was trimmed by 11 bases and J by 0 bases, leaving 9 bases between them. The germline gives CDR1 KGHDR, CDR2 SFDVKD. The CDR3 totals 13 residues. CDR3 residues: CARYRTTNEKLFF. The CDR3 bases are TGTGCCAGGTACAGGACAACTAATGAAAAACTGTTTTTT.

Ten or more counts support this clonotype. Here the CDR3 reads CASSYVVGDTQYF. DNA for the CDR3: TGCGCCAGCAGCTATGTAGTCGGAGATACGCAGTATTTT. This chain connects TRBV5-1 to TRBJ2-3; D is unclear. Germline CDR1 SGHRS, CDR2 YFSETQ. Trimming pared 3 bases from V and 5 bases from J, leaving 10 bases between. This CDR3 has 13 residues. The variable domain in full, with the rest retrieved from reference TRBV5-1 and TRBJ2-3, is KAGVTQTPRYLIKTRGQQVTLSCSPISGHRSVSWYQQTPGQGLQFLFEYFSETQRNKGNFPGRFSGRQFSNSRSEMNVSTLELGDSALYLCASSYVVGDTQYFGPGTRLTVL.

V and J are TRBV28 and TRBJ1-1; TRBD1 might be the D (6 bases). Germline-derived CDR1 and CDR2 are MDHEN and SYDVKM. The V end lost 8 bases, the J end lost 7 bases, and 17 bases lay between the germline ends. This CDR3 contains 13 residues. CDR3 DNA sequence: TGTGCCAGCGGGCCCAGTAGGGACATTGAAGCTTTCTTT. Translated, it gives CASGPSRDIEAFF.

This clonotype was recorded many times. This CDR3 reads CASSLGSSQYF. DNA for the CDR3: TGTGCCAGCAGTTTAGGATCGTCGCAGTATTTT. The chain couples TRBV9 to TRBJ2-3; no clear D. This CDR3 has 11 amino acids. Trimming left V 5 bases short and J 10 bases short, with 11 bases between. Germline V gene lookup returns CDR1 SGDLS and CDR2 YYNGEE.